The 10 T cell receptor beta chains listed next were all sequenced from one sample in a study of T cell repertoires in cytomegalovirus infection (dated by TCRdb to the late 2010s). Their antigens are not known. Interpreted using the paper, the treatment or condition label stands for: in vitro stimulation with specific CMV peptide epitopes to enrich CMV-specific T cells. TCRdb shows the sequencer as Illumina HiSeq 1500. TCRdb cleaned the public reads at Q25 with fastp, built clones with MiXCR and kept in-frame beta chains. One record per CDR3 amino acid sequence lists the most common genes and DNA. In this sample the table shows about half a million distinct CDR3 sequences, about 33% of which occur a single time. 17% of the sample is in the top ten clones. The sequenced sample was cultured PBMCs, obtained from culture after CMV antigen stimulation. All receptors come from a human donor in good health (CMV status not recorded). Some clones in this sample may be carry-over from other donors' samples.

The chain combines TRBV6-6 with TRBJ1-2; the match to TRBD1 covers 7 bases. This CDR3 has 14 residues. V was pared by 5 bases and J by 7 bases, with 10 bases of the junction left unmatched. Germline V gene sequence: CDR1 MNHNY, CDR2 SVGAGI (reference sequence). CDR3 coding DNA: TGTGCCAGCAGTGGGCGACAGGGCGTTAGTGGCTACACCTTC. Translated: CASSGRQGVSGYTF.

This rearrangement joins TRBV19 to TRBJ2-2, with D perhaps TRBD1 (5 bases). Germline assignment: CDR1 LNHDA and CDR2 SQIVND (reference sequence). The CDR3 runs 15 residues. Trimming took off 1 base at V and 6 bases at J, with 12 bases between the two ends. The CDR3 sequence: CASSIGREEAGELFF. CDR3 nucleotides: TGTGCCAGTAGTATAGGCAGGGAAGAGGCCGGGGAGCTGTTTTTT.

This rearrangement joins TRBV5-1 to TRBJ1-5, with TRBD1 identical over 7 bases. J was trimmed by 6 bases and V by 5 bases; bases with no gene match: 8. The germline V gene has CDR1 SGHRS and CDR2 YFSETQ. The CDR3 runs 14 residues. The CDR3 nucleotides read TGCGCCAGCAGTGAAGGGACAGTGAGTCAGCCCCAGCATTTT. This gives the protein CASSEGTVSQPQHF.

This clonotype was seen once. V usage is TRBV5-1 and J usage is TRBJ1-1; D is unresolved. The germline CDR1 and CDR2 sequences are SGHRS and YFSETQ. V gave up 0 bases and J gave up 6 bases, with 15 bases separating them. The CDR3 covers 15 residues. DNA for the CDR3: TGCGCCAGCAGCTTGGGTTCGGGCGTGGCGGCTGAAGCTTTCTTT. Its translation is CASSLGSGVAAEAFF. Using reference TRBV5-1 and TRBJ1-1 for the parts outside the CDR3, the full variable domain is KAGVTQTPRYLIKTRGQQVTLSCSPISGHRSVSWYQQTPGQGLQFLFEYFSETQRNKGNFPGRFSGRQFSNSRSEMNVSTLELGDSALYLCASSLGSGVAAEAFFGQGTRLTVV.

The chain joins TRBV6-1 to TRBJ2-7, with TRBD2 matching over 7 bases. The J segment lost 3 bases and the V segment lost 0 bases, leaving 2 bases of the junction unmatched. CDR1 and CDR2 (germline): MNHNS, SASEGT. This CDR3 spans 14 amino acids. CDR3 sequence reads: CASSEAAGDYEQYV. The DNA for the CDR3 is TGTGCCAGCAGTGAAGCGGCGGGAGACTACGAGCAGTACGTC.

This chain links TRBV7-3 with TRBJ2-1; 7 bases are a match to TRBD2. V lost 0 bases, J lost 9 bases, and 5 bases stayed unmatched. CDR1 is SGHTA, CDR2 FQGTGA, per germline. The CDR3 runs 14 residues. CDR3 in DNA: TGTGCCAGCAGCTTAACGGGGGGGAACTCTGAGCAGTTCTTC. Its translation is CASSLTGGNSEQFF. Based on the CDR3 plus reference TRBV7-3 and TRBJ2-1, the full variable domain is GAGVSQTPSNKVTEKGKYVELRCDPISGHTALYWYRQSLGQGPEFLIYFQGTGAADDSGLPNDRFFAVRPEGSVSTLKIQRTERGDSAVYLCASSLTGGNSEQFFGPGTRLTVL.

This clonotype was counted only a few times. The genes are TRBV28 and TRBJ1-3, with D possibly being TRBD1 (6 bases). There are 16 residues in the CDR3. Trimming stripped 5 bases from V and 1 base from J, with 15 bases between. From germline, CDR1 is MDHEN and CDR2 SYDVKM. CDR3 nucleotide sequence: TGTGCCAGCAGTCCCCAGGGGAAACAGTCTGGAAACACCATATATTTT. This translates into CASSPQGKQSGNTIYF. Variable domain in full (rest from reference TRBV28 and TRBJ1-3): DVKVTQSSRYLVKRTGEKVFLECVQDMDHENMFWYRQDPGLGLRLIYFSYDVKMKEKGDIPEGYSVSREKKERFSLILESASTNQTSMYLCASSPQGKQSGNTIYFGEGSWLTVV.

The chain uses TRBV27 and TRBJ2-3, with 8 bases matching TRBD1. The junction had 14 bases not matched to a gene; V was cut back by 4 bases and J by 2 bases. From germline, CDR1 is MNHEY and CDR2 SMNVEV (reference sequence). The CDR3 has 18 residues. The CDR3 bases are TGTGCCAGCAGTTCCTGGACAGGGCTGAGTTACTACACAGATACGCAGTATTTT. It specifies CASSSWTGLSYYTDTQYF.

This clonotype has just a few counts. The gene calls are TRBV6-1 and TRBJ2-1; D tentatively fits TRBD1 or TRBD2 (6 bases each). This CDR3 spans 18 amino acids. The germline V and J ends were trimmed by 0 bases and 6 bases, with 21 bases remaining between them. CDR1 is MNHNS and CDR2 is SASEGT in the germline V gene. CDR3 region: CASSEAVSWLGGTNEQFF. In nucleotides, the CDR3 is TGTGCCAGCAGTGAAGCTGTTTCGTGGCTAGGGGGGACCAATGAGCAGTTCTTC.

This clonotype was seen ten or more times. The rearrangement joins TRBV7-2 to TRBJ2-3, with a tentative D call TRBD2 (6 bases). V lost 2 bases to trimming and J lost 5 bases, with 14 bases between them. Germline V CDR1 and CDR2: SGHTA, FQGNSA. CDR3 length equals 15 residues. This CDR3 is CASSLRRANGDTQYF. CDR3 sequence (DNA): TGTGCCAGCAGCTTACGGAGGGCCAACGGAGATACGCAGTATTTT.